Described below is a single T cell receptor (beta chain) sequence and its context. This sample was included in a study of blood T cell repertoires in COVID-19. Per the germline V gene, CDR1 is MNHNS and CDR2 is SASEGT. The CDR3 runs 14 residues. V dropped 3 bases and J dropped 3 bases, with 10 bases sitting between them. The data were produced by immunoSEQ multiplex PCR, yet TCRdb's version contains in-frame clones alone and is incomplete. Of a few hundred thousand clones in the sample, 88% were seen once. The receptor was isolated from a woman aged 40 to 50 who had recovered from COVID-19. The chain is built from TRBV6-1 and TRBJ2-3, with a tentative D call TRBD1 (6 bases). Material for sequencing was PBMCs or T cells enriched from blood (not recorded which). The CDR3 nucleotides read TGTGCCAGCAGTGAGGGACATCATACAGATACGCAGTATTTT. This encodes CASSEGHHTDTQYF.